This T cell receptor beta chain appears in the sequencing data of a study of CD8+CD57+ T cells in acquired aplastic anemia. Study background: CD4+ and CD8+ cells, once sorted, gave DNA averaging around 3.2 ug.

All patients picked for sequencing had shown, by flow cytometry, an expansion of CD8+CD57+ cells. At the time of blood sampling, patients had not yet received any therapy. Using genomic DNA as the template, TCR beta VDJ and CDR3 profiling was carried out. TCRdb reprocessed the reads via MiXCR and lists one record per CDR3 protein. The data contain 250,000 or so distinct CDR3 sequences, 47% of them singletons. Study-wide results and limits: Patients and controls were found to share twenty-nine CD8+ CDR3 sequences. In CD8+ cells, Simpson's diversity showed no significant difference between patients and controls.

The CDR3 extends over 11 amino acids. V gave up 8 bases and J gave up 6 bases, with 11 bases separating them. Germline V gene lookup returns CDR1 SGHTA and CDR2 FQGTGA. To note about this clonotype: The antigen is undetermined.

V and J are TRBV7-3 and TRBJ2-7; D uncertain. The material sequenced was sorted CD4+, CD8+, or CD8+CD57+ T cells (not recorded which) from PBMCs. The clonotype originates from a human donor with aplastic anemia. Here the CDR3 DNA reads TGTGCCAGCGTCGCGAGCTCCGAGCAGTACTTC. Its protein product is CASVASSEQYF. The variable domain in full, with the rest retrieved from reference TRBV7-3 and TRBJ2-7, is GAGVSQTPSNKVTEKGKYVELRCDPISGHTALYWYRQSLGQGPEFLIYFQGTGAADDSGLPNDRFFAVRPEGSVSTLKIQRTERGDSAVYLCASVASSEQYFGPGTRLTVT.